Shown below are 7 T cell receptor beta chains from a single sample sequenced in a study of early T cells in non-severe SARS-CoV-2 infection. Via MiXCR, TCRdb re-called the 5' RACE reads, giving one row per CDR3 protein. The sample shows about 67,000 distinct CDR3 sequences, 9.5% to 13% of them seen only once. The sequenced material came from whole blood. The receptors were gathered from an adult who was a healthcare worker with PCR-confirmed SARS-CoV-2 infection or an uninfected control (not recorded which).

The chain couples TRBV13 to TRBJ2-3; 7 bases are a match to TRBD1. The ends lost 7 bases at V and 2 bases at J; junction bases unmatched: 6. The CDR3 consists of 14 residues. Per germline, CDR1 PRHDT and CDR2 FYEKMQ (reference sequence). CDR3 in DNA: TGTGCCAGCACCTCGACAGGGTCCACAGATACGCAGTATTTT. Amino acids: CASTSTGSTDTQYF.

This clonotype appeared many times. The rearrangement joins TRBV7-9 to TRBJ2-1; 8 nucleotides match TRBD2. Germline CDR1 and CDR2: SEHNR and FQNEAQ (reference sequence). The CDR3 has 15 residues. The V and J ends lost 5 bases and 3 bases, in that order; junction bases with no gene match: 6. CDR3 nucleotides: TGTGCCAGCAGCACTACCGGGACTAGCTACAATGAGCAGTTCTTC. This gives the protein CASSTTGTSYNEQFF.

This clonotype was seen a handful of times. This chain uses TRBV27 with TRBJ2-3; no clear D. Between the trimmed V and J ends, which lost 3 bases and 2 bases, there was a span of 9 bases. Germline V gene data show CDR1 as MNHEY and CDR2 as SMNVEV (reference sequence). The CDR3 consists of 14 residues. The CDR3 is CASSFDVNTDTQYF. CDR3 nucleotide sequence: TGTGCCAGCAGTTTTGATGTTAACACAGATACGCAGTATTTT.

This clonotype appeared a few times. The chain links TRBV19 to TRBJ1-6; maybe TRBD1 (5 bases). The CDR3 loop spans 17 amino acids. Germline V gene lookup returns CDR1 LNHDA and CDR2 SQIVND (reference sequence). Trimming stripped 10 bases from V and 8 bases from J, with 27 bases between. The CDR3 bases are TGTGCCACCTCTCCCCCGAGCAGGGCGCTCGTGTATTCACCCCTCCACTTT. Its protein product is CATSPPSRALVYSPLHF.

This clonotype was seen ten or more times. The rearrangement joins TRBV11-3 to TRBJ2-7; TRBD2 matches at 8 bases. V trimming: 4 bases; J trimming: 2 bases; junction bases outside the gene matches: 7. Germline CDR1 and CDR2: SGHNT and YENEEA. The CDR3 is 15 amino acids. In DNA form, the CDR3 reads TGTGCCAGCAGCTCCTTGCGGGAGGCTCCCTACGAGCAGTACTTC. Its translation: CASSSLREAPYEQYF.

The sample holds many counts of this clonotype. V gene TRBV9 combines with J gene TRBJ2-3, with TRBD2 matching 15 bases. This CDR3 contains 15 residues. Germline values: CDR1 SGDLS, CDR2 YYNGEE. Trimming at V came to 4 bases and at J to 14 bases, leaving 11 bases not matched to a gene. The CDR3 loop is CASSSERTSGRAWYF. The CDR3 bases are TGTGCCAGCAGCTCTGAACGGACTAGCGGGAGGGCCTGGTATTTT.

The gene calls are TRBV7-6 and TRBJ1-4; TRBD1 agrees at 9 bases. The ends lost 6 bases at V and 6 bases at J; junction bases unmatched: 23. Germline lookup yields CDR1 SGHVS and CDR2 FNYEAQ. This CDR3 region has 20 residues. The CDR3 spells CASSASSAPTYRGPDEKLFF. Written as DNA, the CDR3 is TGTGCCAGCAGTGCGTCTTCCGCCCCTACATACAGGGGGCCTGATGAAAAACTGTTTTTT.